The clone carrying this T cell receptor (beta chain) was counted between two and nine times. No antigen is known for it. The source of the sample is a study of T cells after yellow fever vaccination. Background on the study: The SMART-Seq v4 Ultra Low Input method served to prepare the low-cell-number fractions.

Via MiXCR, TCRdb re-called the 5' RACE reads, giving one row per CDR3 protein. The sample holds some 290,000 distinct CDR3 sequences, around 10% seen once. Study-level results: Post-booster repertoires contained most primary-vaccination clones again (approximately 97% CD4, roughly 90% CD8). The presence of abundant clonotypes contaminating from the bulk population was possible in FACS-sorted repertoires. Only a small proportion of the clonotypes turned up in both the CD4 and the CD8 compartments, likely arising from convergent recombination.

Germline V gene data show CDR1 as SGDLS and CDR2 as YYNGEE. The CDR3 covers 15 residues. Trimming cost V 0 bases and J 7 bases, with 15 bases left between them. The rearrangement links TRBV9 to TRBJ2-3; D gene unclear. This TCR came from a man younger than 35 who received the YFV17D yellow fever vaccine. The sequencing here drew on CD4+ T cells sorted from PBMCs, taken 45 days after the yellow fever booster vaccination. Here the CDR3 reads CASSVEIRGTNTQYF. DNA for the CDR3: TGTGCCAGCAGCGTAGAAATCCGCGGCACGAATACGCAGTATTTT.